Listed below are T cell receptor beta chains from one sample, sequenced in a study of PD-1 blockade in classical Hodgkin lymphoma. Only in-frame clones appear in the TCRdb table, and some are missing; sequencing was by immunoSEQ multiplex PCR. The sample records about 50,000 clones, around nine tenths being singletons. This specimen consisted of peripheral blood mononuclear cells (PBMCs), obtained before the second cycle of nivolumab. Source of these receptors: a human donor with classical Hodgkin lymphoma. CDR3s include the opening cysteine and the closing phenylalanine or tryptophan. A D gene is named only where the DNA matches it firmly. Expanded clones are given a class, and other clones once, few, many or no size at all.

CDR3 DNA	CDR3 protein	V gene	clone size	D gene	J gene
TGTGCCAGCAGCCAAGGGACTAGCGGAAGGGCGAACACCGGGGAGCTGTTTTTT	CASSQGTSGRANTGELFF	TRBV2	.	TRBD2	TRBJ2-2
TGTGCCAGCAGTGAAGGGTTTGATACGCAGTATTTT	CASSEGFDTQYF	TRBV2	.	.	TRBJ2-3
TGCGCCAGCAGCCAAATTAGGGGGGAGCTGTTTTTT	CASSQIRGELFF	TRBV4-1	.	.	TRBJ2-2
TGTGCCAGCAGTCGCATCGCCTTGGGGACAGGGACCTACAATGAGCAGTTCTTC	CASSRIALGTGTYNEQFF	TRBV27	.	TRBD1	TRBJ2-1
TGTGCCAGCAGGGAGGGGATTGAAGCTTTCTTT	CASREGIEAFF	TRBV7-9	.	.	TRBJ1-1
TGTGCCAGCAGCCCGCGGGAGGCGGCTAACTATGGCTACACCTTC	CASSPREAANYGYTF	TRBV27	.	.	TRBJ1-2
TGCGCCAGCAGCTTGGATGAAAAACTGTTTTTT	CASSLDEKLFF	TRBV5-1	.	.	TRBJ1-4
TGTGCCAGCAGTTACTCTCCTGGACAGGCCGGCTATGGCTACACCTTC	CASSYSPGQAGYGYTF	TRBV6-5	.	TRBD1	TRBJ1-2
TGCGCCAGCAGCCGGGGGGACACCGGGGAGCTGTTTTTT	CASSRGDTGELFF	TRBV5-1	.	TRBD2	TRBJ2-2
TGTGCCAGCAGCTTGGCGTTAGGCAGGGCGACAGATACGCAGTATTTT	CASSLALGRATDTQYF	TRBV5-5	.	.	TRBJ2-3
TGTGCCACGGCTCCAGTAGACGAGCAGTACTTC	CATAPVDEQYF	TRBV6-1	.	.	TRBJ2-7
TGTGCCAGCAGCCCAAGAGCGGGGAACACCGGGGAGCTGTTTTTT	CASSPRAGNTGELFF	TRBV9	.	.	TRBJ2-2
TGCGCCAGCAGCCCACCCGGGACTAGCGGGGTTAATGAGCAGTTCTTC	CASSPPGTSGVNEQFF	TRBV4-1	few	TRBD2	TRBJ2-1
TGTGCCAGCAGCTTAACCCAGCTCCCGGGCGCTGAAGCTTTCTTT	CASSLTQLPGAEAFF	TRBV11-2	.	.	TRBJ1-1
TGTGCCAGCAAGAGGGTGGGTTTCGACACTGAAGCTTTCTTT	CASKRVGFDTEAFF	TRBV9	.	.	TRBJ1-1
TGTGCCAGCATCAATCCGAGGACTGCTCCCCGGGGCTACACCTTC	CASINPRTAPRGYTF	TRBV28	.	.	TRBJ1-2
TGTGCCTGGAGGAGGGACGGAATTATAACCGCAACGGCCTATGGCTACACCTTC	CAWRRDGIITATAYGYTF	TRBV30	.	.	TRBJ1-2
TGTGCCAGCAGCAAATATCAGAAACGACTTCGAGCGAGGAGGGAGGGGGTTCAGAGTTACGAGCAGTACTTC	CASSKYQKRLRARREGVQSYEQYF	TRBV21-1	.	.	TRBJ2-7
TGCGCCAGCAGCTCCTCAGGGGGGTCCTACGAGCAGTACTTC	CASSSSGGSYEQYF	TRBV5-1	once	.	TRBJ2-7
TGCGCCAGCAGCCGATTAGTGACAGGGGGCACCGGGGAGCTGTTTTTT	CASSRLVTGGTGELFF	TRBV5-1	.	TRBD1	TRBJ2-2
TGCGCCAGCAGCCGAGCGCAGGGTGAGCAGTTCTTC	CASSRAQGEQFF	TRBV5-1	.	.	TRBJ2-1
TGTGCCAGTAGTATACGAGAGTCCCTAGGGGCTTTCTTT	CASSIRESLGAFF	TRBV19	.	.	TRBJ1-1
TGCGCCAGCAGCTGGGGGTGGGTTGGCGAGCAGTACTTC	CASSWGWVGEQYF	TRBV5-1	.	.	TRBJ2-7
TGTGCCAGCAGCAAGGGGCGGGCGAACACTGAAGCTTTCTTT	CASSKGRANTEAFF	TRBV25-1	.	.	TRBJ1-1
TGCGCCAGCAGCCCGAACAGGGATGGCTACACCTTC	CASSPNRDGYTF	TRBV5-1	.	.	TRBJ1-2
TGTGCCAGCAGCCGGAGGACGGAAGAGACCCAGTACTTC	CASSRRTEETQYF	TRBV11-2	.	.	TRBJ2-5
TGTGCCACAGCCCCCCCAGACGGTTCACAAGAGACCCAGTACTTC	CATAPPDGSQETQYF	TRBV6-5	.	.	TRBJ2-5
TGCGCCAGCAGTGAGTGGGGGCGTTCGGATACGCAGTATTTT	CASSEWGRSDTQYF	TRBV10-1	.	.	TRBJ2-3
TGTGCCAGCAGCTTGGATCCAGGGGGAGGCTACACCTTC	CASSLDPGGGYTF	TRBV5-8	.	TRBD1	TRBJ1-2
TGTGCCAGCAGCCACCAGAAGAACACTGAAGCTTTCTTT	CASSHQKNTEAFF	TRBV16	.	.	TRBJ1-1
TGTGCCAGTAATTTGGGCGGGGGGCCCGGAGATACGCAGTATTTT	CASNLGGGPGDTQYF	TRBV19	once	TRBD2	TRBJ2-3
TGTGCCAGCACCCCGCCGGGAGTTGCCGGCTACACCTTC	CASTPPGVAGYTF	TRBV25-1	.	.	TRBJ1-2
TGTGCCAGCAGCAAAGAAAGACTTGAGGGGATTCTGACTGGGGCCAACGTCCTGACTTTC	CASSKERLEGILTGANVLTF	TRBV21-1	.	.	TRBJ2-6
TGTGCCTGGACAGAGAACACCGGGGAGCTGTTTTTT	CAWTENTGELFF	TRBV30	.	.	TRBJ2-2
TGCGCCAGCAGCGAAGACAGCGGAGTGGGTGAGCAGTTCTTC	CASSEDSGVGEQFF	TRBV5-1	.	.	TRBJ2-1
TGCGCCAGCAGCCAGGGGAGGTTGAACACCGGGGAGCTGTTTTTT	CASSQGRLNTGELFF	TRBV5-1	few	.	TRBJ2-2
TGTGCCACCAGCGCCGGGACCGCGGGTGAAAAACTGTTTTTT	CATSAGTAGEKLFF	TRBV15	.	.	TRBJ1-4
TGTGCCAGCAGTGACTATAGGACAGGGAACTATGGCTACACCTTC	CASSDYRTGNYGYTF	TRBV2	.	TRBD1	TRBJ1-2
TGTGCCAGCAGAAACGGAGAGGGACCGAATTCACCCCTCCACTTT	CASRNGEGPNSPLHF	TRBV6-6	.	.	TRBJ1-6
TGTGCCAGCAGCCCAGAGGACAGTACCGCGGGGCAGCCCCAGCATTTT	CASSPEDSTAGQPQHF	TRBV7-7	.	.	TRBJ1-5
TGTGCCAGCAGCTTGGGGGCGGGAGAGACCCAGTACTTC	CASSLGAGETQYF	TRBV7-9	.	.	TRBJ2-5
TGTGCCACGCGGACAGGAGGGACTCGGGAGCAGTACTTC	CATRTGGTREQYF	TRBV6-1	.	.	TRBJ2-7
TGCGCCAGCAGCTTCGAAGGAGGGACCGGGGAGCTGTTTTTT	CASSFEGGTGELFF	TRBV5-1	.	.	TRBJ2-2
TGTGCCAGCAGCTCAGGGGGACGGAGCACTGAAGCTTTCTTT	CASSSGGRSTEAFF	TRBV7-9	.	TRBD1	TRBJ1-1
TGTGCCAGCGGGGACAGGGGTTATGACACTGAAGCTTTCTTT	CASGDRGYDTEAFF	TRBV6-6	.	TRBD1	TRBJ1-1